The 21 T cell receptor beta chains presented below share a single source sample, sequenced in a study of CD8 T cells in ankylosing spondylitis. TCRdb processed the 5' RACE reads anew with MiXCR; each CDR3 protein has one entry. Of 200,000 or so distinct CDR3 sequences in the sample, 10% to 15% were seen once. Sequencing input: blood, either unsorted or a sorted T cell fraction (not recorded which). The receptors derive from a female donor with ankylosing spondylitis or in good health (not recorded which).

The V and J genes are TRBV24-1 and TRBJ2-5, with D possibly called TRBD1 or TRBD2 (6 bases each). The V gene lost 1 base and the J gene lost 4 bases, with 15 bases spanning the gap. This CDR3 has 16 amino acids. Germline loops: CDR1 KGHDR, CDR2 SFDVKD. The CDR3 here is CATSDLGGGVRETQYF. CDR3 DNA sequence: TGTGCCACCAGTGATTTAGGAGGGGGAGTAAGAGAGACCCAGTACTTC.

The chain joins TRBV5-1 to TRBJ2-2, with D unclear. The ends were cut back, 0 bases at V and 3 bases at J, with 9 bases in the middle. The CDR3 consists of 15 residues. Germline V gene sequence: CDR1 SGHRS, CDR2 YFSETQ. The CDR3 nucleotides read TGCGCCAGCAGCTTGGCCTCAGGACACACCGGGGAGCTGTTTTTT. Translated, it gives CASSLASGHTGELFF.

This clonotype was seen many times. J is TRBJ1-3 and V is TRBV7-2; D uncertain. CDR3 length equals 15 residues. Trimming shortened V by 5 bases and J by 4 bases, and 15 bases separated the two germline ends. The germline gives CDR1 SGHTA, CDR2 FQGNSA. The CDR3 sequence: CASSPISGDGNTIYF. Written as DNA, the CDR3 is TGTGCCAGCAGCCCGATCTCGGGCGACGGAAACACCATATATTTT.

There are many counts of this clonotype. The rearrangement links TRBV11-3 to TRBJ2-5; D is unresolved. This CDR3 is 15 amino acids long. The V end lost 5 bases, the J end lost 4 bases, and 17 bases lay between the germline ends. The germline CDR1 and CDR2 sequences are SGHNT and YENEEA. The CDR3 DNA follows: TGTGCCAGCAGCCATTCTCGGGCTGCAAGAGAGACCCAGTACTTC. This translates into CASSHSRAARETQYF.

About this clonotype itself: A much larger clone differs from this one at a single base, so this may be a read error. The chain links TRBV28 to TRBJ2-7, with 11 bases matching TRBD2. V gave up 5 bases and J gave up 6 bases; unmatched junction bases: 9. Looked up from germline, CDR1 is MDHEN and CDR2 is SYDVKM. The CDR3 length is 15 residues. The CDR3 spells CASSATSGIAPEQYF. DNA for the CDR3: TGTGCCAGCAGTGCGACTAGCGGGATAGCACCCGAGCAGTACTTC.

This clonotype was found a few times. Mismatch with germline at one junction end may stem from a read error. The chain recombines TRBV11-2 with TRBJ2-7; 9 bases map to TRBD2. The CDR3 loop spans 15 amino acids. CDR1 is SGHAT, CDR2 FQNNGV, per germline. CDR3 coding DNA: TGTACCAGCAGCTTAGTATTTGCGGGAGGGTTCGAGCAGTACTTC. Its translation is CTSSLVFAGGFEQYF.

This clonotype was counted between two and nine times. This rearrangement joins TRBV5-1 to TRBJ2-5; D is ambiguous. Trimming shortened V by 7 bases and J by 4 bases, and 11 bases separated the two germline ends. Germline V gene data show CDR1 as SGHRS and CDR2 as YFSETQ. The CDR3 length is 12 residues. CDR3 amino acids: CASGTDRETQYF. The DNA for the CDR3 is TGCGCCAGCGGCACGGATCGAGAGACCCAGTACTTC. The full variable domain, its missing parts supplied by reference TRBV5-1 and TRBJ2-5, is KAGVTQTPRYLIKTRGQQVTLSCSPISGHRSVSWYQQTPGQGLQFLFEYFSETQRNKGNFPGRFSGRQFSNSRSEMNVSTLELGDSALYLCASGTDRETQYFGPGTRLLVL.

At least ten counts were recorded for this clonotype. The chain links TRBV7-2 to TRBJ2-7, with a possible D match to TRBD1 (6 bases). CDR3 length equals 15 residues. Trimming cost V 5 bases and J 1 base, with 15 bases left between them. Germline-derived CDR1 and CDR2 are SGHTA and FQGNSA. Here the CDR3 reads CASSGGRGASYEQYF. CDR3 bases: TGTGCCAGCAGCGGAGGCAGGGGCGCTTCCTACGAGCAGTACTTC.

This clonotype was seen ten or more times. One junction end disagrees with the germline gene, perhaps due to a read error. The gene calls are TRBV7-2 and TRBJ2-1; D is uncertain. The CDR3 is made up of 11 amino acids. Per the germline V gene, CDR1 is SGHTA and CDR2 is FQGNSA. For the CDR3, the DNA is TGTGCCAGCAACTTATGGGATGAGCAGTTCTTC. Protein sequence: CASNLWDEQFF.

This chain connects TRBV6-2 or TRBV6-3 to TRBJ2-4; 9 bases line up with TRBD1. Germline-derived CDR1 and CDR2 are MNHEY and SVGEGT. V trimming: 6 bases; J trimming: 3 bases; junction bases outside the gene matches: 21. CDR3 length equals 20 residues. CDR3 nucleotides: TGTGCCAGCAGATCCCGTAAAATCTTGACAGGGGGGGTGGACAAAAACATTCAGTACTTC. Translated: CASRSRKILTGGVDKNIQYF.

In the case of this clonotype: This sequence may be a read error, since a much larger clone differs from it by one base. The V call is TRBV7-3, the J call TRBJ2-1; D unresolved. The CDR3 length is 13 residues. CDR1 and CDR2 from the germline V gene are SGHTA and FQGTGA. Between the trimmed V and J ends, which lost 2 bases and 8 bases, there was a span of 10 bases. The CDR3 sequence: CASSLVASDEQFF. The CDR3, as DNA: TGTGCCAGCAGCTTAGTAGCCTCCGATGAGCAGTTCTTC. The full variable domain, rest sourced from reference TRBV7-3 and TRBJ2-1, is GAGVSQTPSNKVTEKGKYVELRCDPISGHTALYWYRQSLGQGPEFLIYFQGTGAADDSGLPNDRFFAVRPEGSVSTLKIQRTERGDSAVYLCASSLVASDEQFFGPGTRLTVL.

In its sample, this clonotype was seen a few times. This sequence joins TRBV15 and TRBJ2-7; D call uncertain. The germline V gene encodes CDR1 LNHNV and CDR2 YYDKDF (reference sequence). Trimming cost V 0 bases and J 5 bases, with 14 bases left between them. The CDR3 loop spans 15 amino acids. The CDR3 DNA reads TGTGCCACCAGCAGAGATCTACAGTACCCCAACGAGCAGTACTTC. It yields the protein CATSRDLQYPNEQYF.

The chain joins TRBV6-1 to TRBJ2-7; no reliable D call. CDR3 size: 14 residues. Germline values: CDR1 MNHNS, CDR2 SASEGT. Trimming pared 0 bases from V and 1 base from J, leaving 7 bases between. The DNA for the CDR3 is TGTGCCAGCAGTGAAGCACGGTTGTCCTACGAGCAGTACTTC. Its protein is CASSEARLSYEQYF.

This clonotype was observed a handful of times. CDR3 amino acids: CAWSVRRTGYRSMAYEQYF. The CDR3 region has the DNA TGTGCCTGGAGTGTACGGAGGACCGGCTATCGCTCGATGGCCTACGAGCAGTACTTC. J is TRBJ2-7 and V is TRBV30; TRBD2 might be the D (5 bases). This CDR3 region has 19 residues. Germline V CDR1 and CDR2: GTSNPN, SVGIG (reference sequence). V lost 0 bases and J 2 bases, leaving 26 bases between the germline ends.

The genes are TRBV4-2 and TRBJ2-6; 8 nucleotides align to TRBD1. With V trimmed by 6 bases and J by 6 bases, 7 bases remained unmatched. Germline V gene data show CDR1 as LGHNA and CDR2 as YNFKEQ. This CDR3 spans 15 amino acids. The CDR3 loop reads CASSLTGGEANVLTF. The DNA for the CDR3 is TGTGCCAGCAGTCTTACAGGGGGTGAGGCCAACGTCCTGACTTTC.

This clonotype showed up many times. The V call is TRBV14, the J call TRBJ2-3, with 7 bases identical to TRBD2. Germline V gene data show CDR1 as SGHDN and CDR2 as FVKESK. The CDR3 runs to 18 residues. V gave up 0 bases and J gave up 3 bases; unmatched junction bases: 12. As DNA, the CDR3 is TGTGCCAGCAGCCAAGATAAGCTAGCGGTTCGACAAACAGATACGCAGTATTTT. Amino acids: CASSQDKLAVRQTDTQYF.

This rearrangement joins TRBV20-1 to TRBJ2-3; 16 bases map to TRBD2. Germline assignment: CDR1 DFQATT and CDR2 SNEGSKA (reference sequence). The junction had 3 bases not matched to a gene; V was cut back by 0 bases and J by 6 bases. The CDR3 covers 16 residues. The DNA for the CDR3 is TGCAGTGCTAGAGAGGGGACTAGCGGGAGGGGGGATACGCAGTATTTT. Translating it yields CSAREGTSGRGDTQYF.

The chain has TRBV12-3 or TRBV12-4 and TRBJ2-1; a possible D gene is TRBD2 (6 bases). CDR3 length: 14 residues. Between the trimmed V and J ends, which lost 5 bases and 7 bases, there was a span of 15 bases. The CDR3 is CASSATGTLNEQFF. As DNA, the CDR3 is TGTGCCAGCAGTGCCACCGGGACTCTAAATGAGCAGTTCTTC.

This clonotype was picked up a small number of times. This sequence joins TRBV29-1 and TRBJ2-3; 10 positions match TRBD1. V was pared by 4 bases and J by 5 bases, with 3 bases of the junction left unmatched. The CDR3 sequence is 13 residues long. Germline V gene lookup returns CDR1 SQVTM and CDR2 ANQGSEA. The CDR3 region is CSVVTGGGDTQYF. In nucleotides, the CDR3 is TGCAGCGTTGTGACAGGGGGCGGAGATACGCAGTATTTT.

The chain is built from TRBV28 and TRBJ2-7, with D maybe TRBD2 (6 bases). Germline CDR1 is MDHEN and CDR2 is SYDVKM. The CDR3 is made up of 15 amino acids. V shed 6 bases and J shed 3 bases, with 18 bases lying between them. This CDR3 reads CASSLPFSRDYEQYF. Here the CDR3 DNA reads TGTGCCAGCAGCCTACCGTTTTCGCGGGACTACGAGCAGTACTTC.

The gene calls are TRBV12-3 or TRBV12-4 and TRBJ2-2, with TRBD2 matching 8 bases. Germline trimming cut 5 bases from V and 3 bases from J; bases unmatched to any gene: 14. The CDR3 is 18 amino acids. The CDR3 region has the DNA TGTGCCAGCAGTGACGGCCCATTCAGGCGGGAGGACACCGGGGAGCTGTTTTTT. It translates to CASSDGPFRREDTGELFF.